This T cell receptor (beta chain) is from a study of blood T cells in healthy people across ages. General study points: Relative to aged donors, long-lived donors carried more naive CD4+ cells and displayed higher diversity.

A second about 7 to 11 cycle PCR used barcoded and J-beta primers. In TCRdb, the 5' RACE reads were re-called with MiXCR into one record per CDR3 protein. The data show some 800,000 distinct CDR3 sequences, under 45% seen once. CDR3 length equals 11 residues. Turning to this clonotype: Its antigen is undetermined. A junction boundary mismatches the germline segment, possibly from a read error.

V usage is TRBV12-3 or TRBV12-4 and J usage is TRBJ2-4; D is ambiguous. The J call is doubtful: the DNA matches TRBJ2-7 better. This clonotype was obtained from a man aged 60 to 75 in good health. Specimen: blood. The CDR3 nucleotides read TGTGCCATCAGTTTACTGAGCGAGCAGTACTTC. Encoded protein: CAISLLSEQYF.